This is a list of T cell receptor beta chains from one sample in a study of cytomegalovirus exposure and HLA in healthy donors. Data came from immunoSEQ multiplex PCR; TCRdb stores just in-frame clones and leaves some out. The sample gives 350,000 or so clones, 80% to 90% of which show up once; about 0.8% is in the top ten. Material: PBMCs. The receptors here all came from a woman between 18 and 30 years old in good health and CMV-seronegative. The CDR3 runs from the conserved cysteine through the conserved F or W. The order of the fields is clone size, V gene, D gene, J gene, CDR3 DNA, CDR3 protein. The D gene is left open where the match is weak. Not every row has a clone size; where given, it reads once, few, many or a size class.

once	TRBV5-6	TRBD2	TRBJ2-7	TGTGCCAGCACTCGACTAGCGGGTTACTACGAGCAGTACTTC	CASTRLAGYYEQYF
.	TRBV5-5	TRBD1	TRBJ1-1	TGTGCCAGCAGCTTTACAGGGGCCCCTGAAGCTTTCTTT	CASSFTGAPEAFF
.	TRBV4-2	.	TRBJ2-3	TGTGCCAGCAGCCAAGGTGCGACAGACACAGATACGCAGTATTTT	CASSQGATDTDTQYF
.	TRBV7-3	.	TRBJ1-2	TGTGCCAGCAGCTTAAGGGGCGGAGATGACTATGGCTACACCTTC	CASSLRGGDDYGYTF
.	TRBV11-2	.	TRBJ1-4	TGTGCCAGCAGCGACGCGGAGTTAACTAATGAAAAACTGTTTTTT	CASSDAELTNEKLFF
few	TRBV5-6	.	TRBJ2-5	TGTGCCAGCGCAAGCGGGGAGACCCAGTACTTC	CASASGETQYF
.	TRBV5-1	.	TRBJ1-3	TGCGCCAGCAGCTTGGGGCCGGGAACCTCTGGAAACACCATATATTTT	CASSLGPGTSGNTIYF
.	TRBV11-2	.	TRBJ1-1	TGTGCCAGCAGCTTAGATGGGCAGGGGACAGCTTTCTTT	CASSLDGQGTAFF
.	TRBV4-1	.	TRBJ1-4	TGCGCCAGCAGCCAAGGTTTACAGGGCTCTAATGAAAAACTGTTTTTT	CASSQGLQGSNEKLFF
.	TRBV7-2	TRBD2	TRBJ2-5	TGTGCCAGCAGCCTACGACTAGCGGGAGTCCGGGAGACCCAGTACTTC	CASSLRLAGVRETQYF
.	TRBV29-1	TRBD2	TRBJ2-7	TGCAGCGTTGTTATTAGCGGGAGAAAATACGAGCAGTACTTC	CSVVISGRKYEQYF
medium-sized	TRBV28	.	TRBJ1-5	TGTGCCAGCAGTTTAGCTGCAGGGCATCAGCCCCAGCATTTT	CASSLAAGHQPQHF
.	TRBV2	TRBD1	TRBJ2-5	TGTGCCAGCAGTCAGTCCCGGGACAGGGGGCGCGGGGAGACCCAGTACTTC	CASSQSRDRGRGETQYF
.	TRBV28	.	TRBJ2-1	TGTGCCAGCGGAAAGAGGCCCTACAATGAGCAGTTCTTC	CASGKRPYNEQFF
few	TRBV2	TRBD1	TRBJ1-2	TGTGCCACAGGGGGTCGGGACTATGGCTACACCTTC	CATGGRDYGYTF